Detailed here is one T cell receptor (beta chain). This entry comes from a study of blood T cell repertoires in COVID-19. V lost 4 bases and J lost 4, with 8 bases in between. Germline CDR1 reads SGHRS; CDR2 reads YFSETQ. This CDR3 has 13 residues. Clones were sequenced by immunoSEQ multiplex PCR, and TCRdb holds only the in-frame ones, with some missing. The data contain about 320,000 clones, roughly 85% of them singletons. Material for sequencing was peripheral blood. The clonotype comes from a human donor in a cohort sampled during active COVID-19. This chain joins TRBV5-1 and TRBJ2-2; TRBD1 is a possible D gene (5 bases). The DNA of the CDR3 is TGCGCCAGCAGCCCGACAGCCACCGGGGAGCTGTTTTTT. The encoded protein is CASSPTATGELFF.